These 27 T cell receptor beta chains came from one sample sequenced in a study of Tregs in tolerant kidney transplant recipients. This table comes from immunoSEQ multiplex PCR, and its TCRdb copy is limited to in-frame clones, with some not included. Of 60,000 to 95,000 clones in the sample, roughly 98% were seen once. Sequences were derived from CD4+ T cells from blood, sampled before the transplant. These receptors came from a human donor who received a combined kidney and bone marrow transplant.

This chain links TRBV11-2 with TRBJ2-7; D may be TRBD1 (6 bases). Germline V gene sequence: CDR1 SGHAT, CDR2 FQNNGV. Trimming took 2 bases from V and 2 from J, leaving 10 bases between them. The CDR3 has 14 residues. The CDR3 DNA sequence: TGTGCCAGCAGCTTAAGCAGGACAGCCTACGAGCAGTACTTC. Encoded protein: CASSLSRTAYEQYF.

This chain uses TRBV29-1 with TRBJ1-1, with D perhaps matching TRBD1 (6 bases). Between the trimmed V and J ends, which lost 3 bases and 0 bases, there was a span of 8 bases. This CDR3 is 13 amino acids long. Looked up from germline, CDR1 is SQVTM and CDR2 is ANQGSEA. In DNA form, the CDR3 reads TGCAGCGTTGAGGGGGCCATGAACACTGAAGCTTTCTTT. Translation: CSVEGAMNTEAFF. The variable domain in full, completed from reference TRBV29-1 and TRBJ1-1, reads SAVISQKPSRDICQRGTSLTIQCQVDSQVTMMFWYRQQPGQSLTLIATANQGSEATYESGFVIDKFPISRPNLTFSTLTVSNMSPEDSSIYLCSVEGAMNTEAFFGQGTRLTVV.

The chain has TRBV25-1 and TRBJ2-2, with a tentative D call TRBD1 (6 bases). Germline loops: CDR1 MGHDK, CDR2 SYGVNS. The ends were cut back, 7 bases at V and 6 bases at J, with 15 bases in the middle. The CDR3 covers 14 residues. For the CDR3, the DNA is TGTGCCAGCACAAAATACAGGGACGCCGGGGAGCTGTTTTTT. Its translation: CASTKYRDAGELFF.

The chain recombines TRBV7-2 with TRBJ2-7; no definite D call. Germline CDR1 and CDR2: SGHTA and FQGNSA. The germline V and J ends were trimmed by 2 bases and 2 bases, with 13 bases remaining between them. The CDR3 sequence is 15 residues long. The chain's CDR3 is CASSLLAGPAYEQYF. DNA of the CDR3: TGTGCCAGCAGCTTACTGGCAGGCCCTGCCTACGAGCAGTACTTC.

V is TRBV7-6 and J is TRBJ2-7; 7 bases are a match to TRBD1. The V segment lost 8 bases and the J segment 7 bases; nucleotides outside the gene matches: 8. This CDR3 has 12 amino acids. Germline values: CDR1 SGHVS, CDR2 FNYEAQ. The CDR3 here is CASGTGVGEQYF. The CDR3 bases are TGTGCCAGCGGAACAGGGGTGGGGGAGCAGTACTTC.

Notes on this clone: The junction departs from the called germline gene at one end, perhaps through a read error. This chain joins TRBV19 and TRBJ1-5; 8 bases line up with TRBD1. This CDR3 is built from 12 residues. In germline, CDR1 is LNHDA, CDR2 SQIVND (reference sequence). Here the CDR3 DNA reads TGTGCCAGTAGTCTAAGGGGACAGGCCCCGGATTTT. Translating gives CASSLRGQAPDF.

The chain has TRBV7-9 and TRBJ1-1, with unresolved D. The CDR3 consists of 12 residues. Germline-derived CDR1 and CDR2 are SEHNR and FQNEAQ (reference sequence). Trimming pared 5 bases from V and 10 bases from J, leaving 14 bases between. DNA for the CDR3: TGTGCCAGCAGCCCCTCCGCAGCGGGAGCTTTCTTT. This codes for CASSPSAAGAFF.

The CDR3 DNA sequence: TGTGCCAGCTCACCACGACGGGCGGGCTCCTACGAGCAGTACTTC. Translation gives CASSPRRAGSYEQYF. The V gene is TRBV18, the J gene TRBJ2-7; D may be TRBD2 (5 bases). Deletions cut 1 base from V and 0 bases from J, with 10 bases between. Germline loops: CDR1 KGHSH, CDR2 LQKENI. The CDR3 length is 15 residues.

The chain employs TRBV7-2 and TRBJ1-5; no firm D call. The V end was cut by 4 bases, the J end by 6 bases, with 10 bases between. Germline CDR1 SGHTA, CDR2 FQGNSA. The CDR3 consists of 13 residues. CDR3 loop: CASSSKERQPQHF. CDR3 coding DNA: TGTGCCAGCAGCTCGAAGGAGCGTCAGCCCCAGCATTTT.

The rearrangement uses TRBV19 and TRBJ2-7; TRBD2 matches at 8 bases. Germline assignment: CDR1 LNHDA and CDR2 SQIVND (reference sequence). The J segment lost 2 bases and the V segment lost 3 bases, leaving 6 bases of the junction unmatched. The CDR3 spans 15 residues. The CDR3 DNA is TGTGCCAGTAGTATGGGGACTAGAGCGACCTACGAGCAGTACTTC. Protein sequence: CASSMGTRATYEQYF.

CDR3 coding DNA: TGTGCCTGGAGTCCCGGGTCTCCGGGAGGAAACACCATATATTTT. As protein: CAWSPGSPGGNTIYF. The chain couples TRBV30 to TRBJ1-3; D not certain. The V end was cut by 2 bases, the J end by 4 bases, with 15 bases between. Germline V gene sequence: CDR1 GTSNPN, CDR2 SVGIG (reference sequence). This CDR3 comprises 15 residues. The full variable domain, with the rest looked up from reference TRBV30 and TRBJ1-3, is SQTIHQWPATLVQPVGSPLSLECTVEGTSNPNLYWYRQAAGRGLQLLFYSVGIGQISSEVPQNLSASRPQDRQFILSSKKLLLSDSGFYLCAWSPGSPGGNTIYFGEGSWLTVV.

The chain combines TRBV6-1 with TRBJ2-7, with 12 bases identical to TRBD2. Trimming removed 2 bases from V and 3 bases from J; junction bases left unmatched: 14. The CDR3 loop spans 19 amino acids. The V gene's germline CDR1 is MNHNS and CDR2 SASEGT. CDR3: CASSEFGLRWTSGNYEQYF. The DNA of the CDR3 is TGTGCCAGCAGTGAATTCGGCCTCCGGTGGACTAGCGGGAACTACGAGCAGTACTTC.

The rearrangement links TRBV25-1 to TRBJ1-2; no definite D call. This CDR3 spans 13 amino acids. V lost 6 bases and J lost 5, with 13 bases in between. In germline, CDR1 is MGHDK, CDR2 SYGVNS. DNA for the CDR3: TGTGCCAGCAGGACCCCAGGAGGGTATGGCTACACCTTC. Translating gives CASRTPGGYGYTF.

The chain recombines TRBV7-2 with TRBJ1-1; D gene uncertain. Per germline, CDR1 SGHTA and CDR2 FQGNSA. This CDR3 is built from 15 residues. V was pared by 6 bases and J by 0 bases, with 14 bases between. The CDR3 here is CASRDEQLVNTEAFF. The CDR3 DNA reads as TGTGCCAGCAGGGATGAACAGCTTGTGAACACTGAAGCTTTCTTT.

CDR3 loop: CASSGIERTSTDTQYF. The CDR3 bases are TGTGCCAGCAGTGGAATAGAGCGGACTAGCACAGATACGCAGTATTTT. The chain combines TRBV6-1 with TRBJ2-3; D is perhaps TRBD2 (5 bases). Per germline, CDR1 MNHNS and CDR2 SASEGT. Trimming stripped 4 bases from V and 0 bases from J, with 14 bases between. The CDR3 loop spans 16 amino acids.

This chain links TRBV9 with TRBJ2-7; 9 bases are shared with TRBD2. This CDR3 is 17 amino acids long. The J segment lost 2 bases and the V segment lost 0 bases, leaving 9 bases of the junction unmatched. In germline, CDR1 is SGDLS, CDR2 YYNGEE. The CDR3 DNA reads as TGTGCCAGCAGCGTAGAAACTTTTGCGGGGGGGGCCTACGAGCAGTACTTC. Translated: CASSVETFAGGAYEQYF.

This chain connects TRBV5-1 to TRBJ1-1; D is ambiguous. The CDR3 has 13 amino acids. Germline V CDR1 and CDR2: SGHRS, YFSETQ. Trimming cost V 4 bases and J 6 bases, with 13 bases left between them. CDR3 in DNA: TGCGCCAGCAGCCTCACGACCGGGGCTGAAGCTTTCTTT. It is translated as CASSLTTGAEAFF.

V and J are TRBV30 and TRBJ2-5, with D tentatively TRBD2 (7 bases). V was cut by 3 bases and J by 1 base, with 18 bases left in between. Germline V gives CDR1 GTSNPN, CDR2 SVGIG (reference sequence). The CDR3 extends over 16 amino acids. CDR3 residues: CAWSGNIGGAQETQYF. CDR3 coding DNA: TGTGCCTGGAGCGGTAACATTGGGGGGGCCCAAGAGACCCAGTACTTC.

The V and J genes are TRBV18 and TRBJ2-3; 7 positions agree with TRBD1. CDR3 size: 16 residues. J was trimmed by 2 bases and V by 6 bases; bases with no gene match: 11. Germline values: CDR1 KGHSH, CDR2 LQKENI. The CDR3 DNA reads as TGTGCCAGCTCTCCCCAGAGGGGGCGAATCACAGATACGCAGTATTTT. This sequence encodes CASSPQRGRITDTQYF.

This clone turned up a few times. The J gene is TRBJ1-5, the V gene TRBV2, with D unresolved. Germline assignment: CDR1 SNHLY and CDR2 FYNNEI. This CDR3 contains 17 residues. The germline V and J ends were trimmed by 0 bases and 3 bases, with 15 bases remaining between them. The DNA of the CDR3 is TGTGCCAGCAGTGAAGCGCTGATGACTCTACACAATCAGCCCCAGCATTTT. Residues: CASSEALMTLHNQPQHF.

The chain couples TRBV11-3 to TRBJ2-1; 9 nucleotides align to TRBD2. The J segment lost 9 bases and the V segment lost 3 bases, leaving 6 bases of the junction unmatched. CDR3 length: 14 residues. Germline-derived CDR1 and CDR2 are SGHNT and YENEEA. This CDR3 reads CASSFDSGGGEQFF. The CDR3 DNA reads TGTGCCAGCAGCTTTGATAGCGGGGGAGGTGAGCAGTTCTTC.

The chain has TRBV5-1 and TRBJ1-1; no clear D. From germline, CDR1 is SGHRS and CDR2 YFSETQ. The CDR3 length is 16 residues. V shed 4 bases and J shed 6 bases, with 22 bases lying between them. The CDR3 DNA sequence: TGCGCCAGCAGCGCACTAGACACTAGCTCGCAGGCTGAAGCTTTCTTT. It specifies CASSALDTSSQAEAFF.

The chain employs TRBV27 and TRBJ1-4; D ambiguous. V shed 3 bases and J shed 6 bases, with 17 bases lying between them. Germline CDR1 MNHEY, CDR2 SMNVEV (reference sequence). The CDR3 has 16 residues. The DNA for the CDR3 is TGTGCCAGCAGTTTGGTCTGGCGGGGTTCACATGAAAAACTGTTTTTT. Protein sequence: CASSLVWRGSHEKLFF. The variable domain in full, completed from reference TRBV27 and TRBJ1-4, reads EAQVTQNPRYLITVTGKKLTVTCSQNMNHEYMSWYRQDPGLGLRQIYYSMNVEVTDKGDVPEGYKVSRKEKRNFPLILESPSPNQTSLYFCASSLVWRGSHEKLFFGSGTQLSVL.

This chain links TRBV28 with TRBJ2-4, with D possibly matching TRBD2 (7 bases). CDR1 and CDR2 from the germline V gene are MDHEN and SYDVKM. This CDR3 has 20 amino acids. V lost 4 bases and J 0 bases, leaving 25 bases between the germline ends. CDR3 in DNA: TGTGCCAGCAGTTCCCCTAGGACAGCGGGGTTTTTTGTAGCCAAAAACATTCAGTACTTC. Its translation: CASSSPRTAGFFVAKNIQYF.

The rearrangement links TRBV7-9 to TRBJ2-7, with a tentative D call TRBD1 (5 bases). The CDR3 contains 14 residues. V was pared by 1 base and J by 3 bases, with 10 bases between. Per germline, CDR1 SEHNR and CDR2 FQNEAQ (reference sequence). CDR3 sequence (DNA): TGTGCCAGCAGCTTAGTTCCGGACAACTACGAGCAGTACTTC. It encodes CASSLVPDNYEQYF.

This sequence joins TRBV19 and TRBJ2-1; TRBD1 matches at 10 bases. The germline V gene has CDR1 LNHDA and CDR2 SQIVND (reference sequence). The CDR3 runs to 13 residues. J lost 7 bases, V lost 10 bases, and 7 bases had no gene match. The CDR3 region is CATGTGERNEQFF. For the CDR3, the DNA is TGTGCCACCGGGACAGGGGAACGAAATGAGCAGTTCTTC.

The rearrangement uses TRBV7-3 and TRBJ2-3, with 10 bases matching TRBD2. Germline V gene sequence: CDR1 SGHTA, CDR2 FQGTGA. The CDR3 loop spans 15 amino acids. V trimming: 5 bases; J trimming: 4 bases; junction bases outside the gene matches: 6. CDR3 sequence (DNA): TGTGCCAGCAGCAAGGGACTAGCGTTTGCAGATACGCAGTATTTT. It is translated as CASSKGLAFADTQYF.